What follows is one TCR beta chain and its context. Its target is unknown. The data are from a study of regulatory T cells in long-lasting Graves disease. Turning to the study itself: To qualify as persistent, Graves' disease required over 5 years of antithyroid drugs with positive TSH receptor antibodies.

The time point is: persistent/refractory GD, antithyroid drugs over 5 years with positive TRAb. RNA extracted from PBMCs served as the sequencing template. Study results and limitations: TRBV28, TRBJ1-2 and TRBJ2-5 were favored in persistent disease. Only a small sample size was used, which may have cut accuracy. Among persistent patients, a larger number of public clonotypes were shared (roughly 2,900) than among newly diagnosed patients (about 950).

TCR beta libraries were built with iRepertoire HTBI primers and Arm-PCR of CDR3 regions. TCRdb reprocessed the multiplex PCR reads via MiXCR and lists one record per CDR3 protein. The data contain about 660,000 distinct CDR3 sequences, 25% to 35% of them singletons. CDR3 length: 16 amino acids. CDR1 LGHDT and CDR2 YNNKEL come from the germline V gene (reference sequence). V was clipped by 1 base and J by 7 bases; unmatched bases: 10. This chain joins TRBV3-1 and TRBJ2-7; 10 nucleotides match TRBD2. The sequencing here drew on peripheral blood mononuclear cells (PBMCs), taken when the disease was refractory, from a patient treated with antithyroid drugs. The receptor was derived from a female donor with Graves disease. In nucleotides, the CDR3 is TGTGCCAGCAGCCAAGTCGGGCTAGCGGGAGTTCGGGAGCAGTACTTC. Translating gives CASSQVGLAGVREQYF.